This TCR beta chain derives from a study of CD8 T cells in Susac syndrome. TCR beta from blood CD8+ and CD4+ T cells was sequenced. V lost 5 bases, J lost 1 base, and 14 bases lay in between. The CDR3 runs 14 residues. Germline assignment: CDR1 DFQATT and CDR2 SNEGSKA (reference sequence). General observations from the study: Susac-specific public clones found in total CD8+ repertoires numbered sixteen, and those in CD8+ TEMRA repertoires numbered several.

It was with random hexamers that 0.5 to 1 ug RNA was reverse transcribed. The CDR3 of TCR beta was amplified by immunoSEQ multiplex PCR across 54 Vbeta and 13 Jbeta. TCRdb reprocessed the immunoSEQ multiplex PCR reads with MiXCR, giving one entry per CDR3 protein. The sample has about 190,000 distinct CDR3 sequences, 85% to 95% seen once. With respect to this clonotype: Antigen: not known.

This TCR derives from a human donor with Susac syndrome. The specimen sequenced was CD8+ T cells from PBMCs. J is TRBJ1-1 and V is TRBV20-1; D unclear. CDR3 amino acids: CSAPRPMTNTEAFF. DNA for the CDR3: TGCAGTGCTCCCAGACCTATGACGAACACTGAAGCTTTCTTT.